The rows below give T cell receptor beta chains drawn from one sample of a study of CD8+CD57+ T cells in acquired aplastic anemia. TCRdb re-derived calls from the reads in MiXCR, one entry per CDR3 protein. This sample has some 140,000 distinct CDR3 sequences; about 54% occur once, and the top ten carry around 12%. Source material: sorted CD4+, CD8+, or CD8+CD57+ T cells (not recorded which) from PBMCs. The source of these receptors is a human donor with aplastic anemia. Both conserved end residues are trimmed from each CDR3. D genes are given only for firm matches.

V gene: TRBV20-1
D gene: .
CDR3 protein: SAGTTQNEQF

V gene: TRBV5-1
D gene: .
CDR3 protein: ASNLQGSSVPNEQF

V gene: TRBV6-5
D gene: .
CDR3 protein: ASSYFWAGQETQY

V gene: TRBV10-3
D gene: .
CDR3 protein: AISEGTYKTEAF

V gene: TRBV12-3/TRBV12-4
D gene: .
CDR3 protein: ASSFASIQPLH

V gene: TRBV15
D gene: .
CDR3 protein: ATSPGTSGTEAF

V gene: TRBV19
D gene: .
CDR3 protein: ASSIRQNNSPLH

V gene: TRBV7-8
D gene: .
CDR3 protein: ASSTGPTLTTEQY

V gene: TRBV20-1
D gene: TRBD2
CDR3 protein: SARTGYSGSYDEQF

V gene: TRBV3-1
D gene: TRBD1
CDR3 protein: ASSNRDRDSWRGYT

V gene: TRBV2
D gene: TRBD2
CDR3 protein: AARGGFYEQY

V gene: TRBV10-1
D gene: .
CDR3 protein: ASSDLLTGELF

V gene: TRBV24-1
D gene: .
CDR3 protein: ATSQYNEQF

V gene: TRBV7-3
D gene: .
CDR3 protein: ASSLAGTEETQY

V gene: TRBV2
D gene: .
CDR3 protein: ASRRDNNNQPQH

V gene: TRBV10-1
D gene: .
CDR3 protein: ASSESAEPGELF

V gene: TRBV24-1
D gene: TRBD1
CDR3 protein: ATSDPGQGGTEAF

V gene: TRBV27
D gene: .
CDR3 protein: ASRQDQETQY

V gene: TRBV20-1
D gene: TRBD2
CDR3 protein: SARDLRLAVTNEQF

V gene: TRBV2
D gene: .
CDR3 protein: ASRRDTGTEAF

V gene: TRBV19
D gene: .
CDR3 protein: ASSISGRDYEQY

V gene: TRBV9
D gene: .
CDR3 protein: ASSPSRSDTQY

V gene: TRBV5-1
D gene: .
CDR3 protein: ASSLRTLQETQY

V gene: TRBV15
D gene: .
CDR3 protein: ATSRDKGNNQPQH

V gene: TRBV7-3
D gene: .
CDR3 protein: ASSLRGLGNTIY

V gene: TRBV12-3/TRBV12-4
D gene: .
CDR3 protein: ASSLGFGGS

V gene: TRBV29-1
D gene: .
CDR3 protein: SVGGGGMNYEQY

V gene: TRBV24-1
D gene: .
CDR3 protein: ATSALDTQY

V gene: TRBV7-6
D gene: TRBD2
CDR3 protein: ASSLDSSGGSETQY

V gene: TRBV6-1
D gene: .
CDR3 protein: ASRMGRYYGYT

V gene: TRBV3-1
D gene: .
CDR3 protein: ASSMGPGDSPLH

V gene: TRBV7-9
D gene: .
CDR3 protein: ASSEGWGDTQY

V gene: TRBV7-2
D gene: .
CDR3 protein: ASSSGRIEKLF

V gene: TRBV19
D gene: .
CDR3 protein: ASSTSTSITDTQY

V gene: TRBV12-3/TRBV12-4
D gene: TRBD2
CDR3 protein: ASSLATSGGRAGTDTQY

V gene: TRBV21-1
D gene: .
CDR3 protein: ASSKEGLAGTSSYNEQF

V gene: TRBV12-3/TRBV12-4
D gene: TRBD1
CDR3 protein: ASSLTDRPYEQY

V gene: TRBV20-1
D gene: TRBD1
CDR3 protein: SATSDRGRNTEAF

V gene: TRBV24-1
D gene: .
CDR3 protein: ATSDHRLTDNEQF

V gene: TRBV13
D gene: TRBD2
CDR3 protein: ASSLTSGREGTQY

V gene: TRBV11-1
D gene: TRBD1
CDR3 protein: ASSLGTGFSIGTEAF

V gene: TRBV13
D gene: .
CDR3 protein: ASSSDGNQPQH

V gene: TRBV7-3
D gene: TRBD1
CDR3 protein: ASSHDRVAF

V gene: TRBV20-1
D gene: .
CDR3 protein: SASARYRFGANVLT

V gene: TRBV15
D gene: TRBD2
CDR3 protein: ATSRGLAASYNEQL

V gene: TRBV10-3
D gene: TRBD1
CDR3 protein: AIRGQEGNTEAF

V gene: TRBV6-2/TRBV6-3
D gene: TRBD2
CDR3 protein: ASSYSRASGSYEQY

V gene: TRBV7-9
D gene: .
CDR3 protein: ASSSTGNTGAF

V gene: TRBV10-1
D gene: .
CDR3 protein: ASPGRYGYT

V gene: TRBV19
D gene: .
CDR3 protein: ASMDQKSYEQY

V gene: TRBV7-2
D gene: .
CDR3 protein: ASSPPPTGLTEAF

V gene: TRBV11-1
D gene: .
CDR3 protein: ASRFQPQESGNEQF

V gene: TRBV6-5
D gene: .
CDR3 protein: ASSYPPAGELF

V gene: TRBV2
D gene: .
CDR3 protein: ASAGNRETEAF

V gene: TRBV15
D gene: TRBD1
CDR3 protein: ATSRAPRQGARYEQY

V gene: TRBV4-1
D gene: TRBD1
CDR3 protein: ASSRRDRETDTQY

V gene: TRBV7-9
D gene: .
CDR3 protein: ASSFGQQETQY

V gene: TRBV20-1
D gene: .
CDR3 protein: SARDIRGPEEETQY

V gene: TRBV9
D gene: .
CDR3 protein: ASSVDWGSSYEQY

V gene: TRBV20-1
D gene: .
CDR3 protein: SARARGYNYGYT